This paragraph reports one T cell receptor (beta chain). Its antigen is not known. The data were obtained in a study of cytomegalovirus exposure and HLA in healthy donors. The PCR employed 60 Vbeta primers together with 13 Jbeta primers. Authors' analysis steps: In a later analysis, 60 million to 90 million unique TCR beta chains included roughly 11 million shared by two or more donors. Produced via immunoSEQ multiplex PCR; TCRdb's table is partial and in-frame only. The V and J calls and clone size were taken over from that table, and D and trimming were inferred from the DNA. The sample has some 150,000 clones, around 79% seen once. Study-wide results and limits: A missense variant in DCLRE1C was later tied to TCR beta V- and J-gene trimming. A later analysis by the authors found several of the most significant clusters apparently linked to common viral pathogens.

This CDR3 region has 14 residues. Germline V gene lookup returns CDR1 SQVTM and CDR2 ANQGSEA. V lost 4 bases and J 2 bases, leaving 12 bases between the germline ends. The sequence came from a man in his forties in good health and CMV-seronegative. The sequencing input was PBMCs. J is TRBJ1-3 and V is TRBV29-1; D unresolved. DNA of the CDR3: TGCAGCGTTGCAAAGTCGAGCCCTGGAAACACCATATATTTT. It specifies CSVAKSSPGNTIYF. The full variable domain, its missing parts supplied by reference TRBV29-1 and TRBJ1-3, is SAVISQKPSRDICQRGTSLTIQCQVDSQVTMMFWYRQQPGQSLTLIATANQGSEATYESGFVIDKFPISRPNLTFSTLTVSNMSPEDSSIYLCSVAKSSPGNTIYFGEGSWLTVV.